Listed below are T cell receptor beta chains from one sample, sequenced in a study of tumor-infiltrating lymphocytes in primary liver carcinoma. TCRdb re-derived calls from the multiplex PCR reads in MiXCR, one entry per CDR3 protein. The table has 90,000 to 150,000 distinct CDR3 sequences, around 65% seen once; the top ten hold around 8.1%. Sequencing used tumor-adjacent normal liver tissue. The receptors were sampled from a woman aged 55-69 years with primary liver carcinoma and hepatitis B virus infection. CDR3s include the opening cysteine and the closing phenylalanine or tryptophan. A D gene is named only where the DNA matches it firmly. Clone size, where shown, is once, few, many, or a class for clones that have expanded.

11,.,TRBV11-2,.,TRBJ2-5,TGTGTCGACAGCTTGCAAGAGACCCAGTACTTC,CVDSLQETQYF
14,many,TRBV5-1,TRBD2,TRBJ2-1,TGCGCCAGCAGCTCCGGACTAGCGGGAGCTGAGCAGTTCTTC,CASSSGLAGAEQFF
15,.,TRBV6-5,.,TRBJ1-4,TGTGCCAGCATGGCAGGGTCCGTGTCGTTTGAAAAACTATTTTTT,CASMAGSVSFEKLFF
17,.,TRBV5-1,.,TRBJ2-5,TGCGCCAGCAGCTTGTTCGAGGCAACGAATACCCAAGAGGCCCAGTACTTC,CASSLFEATNTQEAQYF
15,.,TRBV30,.,TRBJ2-3,TGTGCCTGGAGCTTCGAGGGATTCTCCACGGATACGCAGTCTTTT,CAWSFEGFSTDTQSF
14,.,TRBV18,.,TRBJ2-5,TGTGTCAGCTCACCCAACCTACCGCCCGAGACCCAGTACTTC,CVSSPNLPPETQYF
11,medium-sized,TRBV11-2,.,TRBJ2-1,TGTGCCAGCAGCCCCGGTGGTGAGCAGTTCTTC,CASSPGGEQFF
15,once,TRBV14,.,TRBJ2-5,TGTGCCGACAGCCAAGTATCTACACAGCAAGAGACCCAGTACTTC,CADSQVSTQQETQYF
18,.,TRBV11-2,TRBD1,TRBJ1-2,TGTGCCAGCAGCTCAGATCCGCGGGGGGTCTCACAGGGGTTTGGCTACACCTTC,CASSSDPRGVSQGFGYTF
14,once,TRBV29-1,TRBD1,TRBJ1-4,TGCAGCTTTGGGACAGGGGAAACTAATGAAAAACTGTTTTTT,CSFGTGETNEKLFF
17,.,TRBV13,.,TRBJ1-2,TGTGCCAGCAGTCGGGGCATGGCATTCGGGGAGAACTATGGCTACACCTTC,CASSRGMAFGENYGYTF
15,.,TRBV6-5,TRBD2,TRBJ2-1,TGTACCAGCAGCGCACTAGCGGGAGTGGGTAATGAGCAGTTCTTC,CTSSALAGVGNEQFF
14,few,TRBV5-1,.,TRBJ1-1,TGCGCCAGCAGCGTGGGACCCTTGAACACTGAAGCTTTCTTT,CASSVGPLNTEAFF
17,.,TRBV29-1,TRBD2,TRBJ2-1,TGCAGCGTTGATAGGCTAGCGGAATCAACCTCCTACAATGAGCAGTTCTTC,CSVDRLAESTSYNEQFF
13,many,TRBV30,.,TRBJ1-6,TGTGCCTGGAGTGGGGGCCATAATTCACCCCTCCACTTT,CAWSGGHNSPLHF
16,few,TRBV11-3,TRBD1,TRBJ2-2,TGTGGCAGCAGGTCACCCGGGACAGGGAATATCGGGGAGCTGTTTTTT,CGSRSPGTGNIGELFF
14,many,TRBV12-3/TRBV12-4,TRBD2,TRBJ2-1,TGTGCCAGCAGTTTACCTAAGCGGGAGAGGGTGCAGTTCTTC,CASSLPKRERVQFF
11,.,TRBV29-1,.,TRBJ1-2,TGCAGCGTTGAAGTCCAGGGTGGTTACGCCTTC,CSVEVQGGYAF
16,once,TRBV6-5,TRBD2,TRBJ2-7,TGTGCCAGCAGTTCACCACATAGCGGGAGCTCCTACGAACAGTACTTC,CASSSPHSGSSYEQYF
14,.,TRBV6-5,TRBD2,TRBJ2-7,TGTGCCAACAGTAAAGCGGGAGGGCCATACGAGCATTACTTC,CANSKAGGPYEHYF
15,.,TRBV6-1,.,TRBJ1-5,TGTGCCAGCAGCTTGGAAAGTTATAACAATCAGCCCCAGCATTTT,CASSLESYNNQPQHF
15,.,TRBV4-2,TRBD2,TRBJ2-3,TGTGCCAGCGGCCGGGAGGACGGTAGCAATCAGCCCCAGTATTTT,CASGREDGSNQPQYF
13,.,TRBV29-1,TRBD2,TRBJ2-3,TGCAATGTTAGGGCGGGAGCGGTAGATACACAGTATTTT,CNVRAGAVDTQYF
16,.,TRBV4-2,.,TRBJ2-1,TGTGCCAGGAGCCCATCCAGCGGAAACCCCTACAATGAGCAGTTCTTC,CARSPSSGNPYNEQFF
13,.,TRBV12-3/TRBV12-4,.,TRBJ2-7,TGTGCCAGCAGTTTAGAAGGCTCCTACGAGAAGTATTTC,CASSLEGSYEKYF
14,.,TRBV6-2/TRBV6-3,.,TRBJ2-5,TGTGCCAGCAGTTACGCCACCCCCCAAGGGACCCAGTGCTTC,CASSYATPQGTQCF
14,.,TRBV6-1,.,TRBJ1-1,TGTGCCAGCAGTGAGCTAGAGGGGAACACTGAAGCTTTCTTT,CASSELEGNTEAFF
13,.,TRBV29-1,TRBD1,TRBJ1-2,TGCAGCGTTGAAAGAGGGGGCGAAGGAGGCTACATCTTC,CSVERGGEGGYIF
14,few,TRBV4-2,.,TRBJ1-2,TGTGCCAGCAGTCGACCGGCCAGGGACTATGGCTACACCTTC,CASSRPARDYGYTF
15,.,TRBV2,TRBD2,TRBJ2-7,TGTGCCAGCAGTGGGACTAGCGGGACCTTCTACGAGCAGTACTTC,CASSGTSGTFYEQYF
12,.,TRBV7-9,.,TRBJ1-4,TGTGCCAGCAGCTTAGCCTACGAAAAACCGTTTTTT,CASSLAYEKPFF